This is a list of T cell receptor beta chains from one sample in a study of T cell responses to AZD1222 COVID-19 vaccine. TCRdb's table, derived via immunoSEQ multiplex PCR, lists solely in-frame clones and lacks some. The table records around 260,000 clones, approximately 95% of them present only once. The sample here was peripheral blood, taken on day 0 of AZD1222 vaccination. Receptors originate from an adult in good health. CDR3s include the opening cysteine and the closing phenylalanine or tryptophan. Part of the rows lack a size; the others show once, few, many or a class for expanded clones.

v_call: TRBV24-1; clone_size: NA; cdr3_aa: CATSVGGAGDQPQHF
v_call: TRBV7-6; clone_size: NA; cdr3_aa: CASSYGGPSNTGELFF
v_call: TRBV7-2; clone_size: NA; cdr3_aa: CASSFWVAGDYEQYF
v_call: TRBV30; clone_size: once; cdr3_aa: CAWSGLAESSYEQYF
v_call: TRBV28; clone_size: NA; cdr3_aa: CASSQLRVGYGYTF
v_call: TRBV10-3; clone_size: NA; cdr3_aa: CAISVGLVDPLHF
v_call: TRBV6-1; clone_size: NA; cdr3_aa: CASSEGGMNTEAFF
v_call: TRBV2; clone_size: once; cdr3_aa: CASSDWASPNEKLFF
v_call: TRBV7-2; clone_size: NA; cdr3_aa: CASSLARQGNEKLFF
v_call: TRBV5-6; clone_size: few; cdr3_aa: CASSLVLGSTGELFF
v_call: TRBV19; clone_size: once; cdr3_aa: CASNLDPGQGNSPLHF
v_call: TRBV9; clone_size: NA; cdr3_aa: CASSVGPSGRYEQYF
v_call: TRBV5-1; clone_size: NA; cdr3_aa: CASSLVSGGEKLFF
v_call: TRBV19; clone_size: once; cdr3_aa: CASTPGQGSYNEQFF
v_call: TRBV15; clone_size: NA; cdr3_aa: CATSIAANVLTF
v_call: TRBV20-1; clone_size: NA; cdr3_aa: CSASRTASNQPQHF
v_call: TRBV25-1; clone_size: NA; cdr3_aa: CATLRVGGAHEQYF
v_call: TRBV7-9; clone_size: NA; cdr3_aa: CASSLGSGQAYGYTF
v_call: TRBV19; clone_size: NA; cdr3_aa: CASRRTGTDTQYF
v_call: TRBV2; clone_size: NA; cdr3_aa: CASSEEGAGNTIYF
v_call: TRBV4-1; clone_size: NA; cdr3_aa: CASRGGLSTDTQYF
v_call: TRBV2; clone_size: NA; cdr3_aa: CASSDWAYEQYF
v_call: TRBV5-8; clone_size: NA; cdr3_aa: CASSSGARNGQFF
v_call: TRBV4-1; clone_size: NA; cdr3_aa: CASSLPVLPGIGNTIYF
v_call: TRBV21-1; clone_size: few; cdr3_aa: CASSTGTNTEAFF
v_call: TRBV7-6; clone_size: once; cdr3_aa: CASSSQGLRSYNEQFF
v_call: TRBV18; clone_size: NA; cdr3_aa: CASSSSGTGGNEQFF
v_call: TRBV4-2; clone_size: NA; cdr3_aa: CASSHSYEQYF
v_call: TRBV4-1; clone_size: NA; cdr3_aa: CASSRSRTGPNEKLFF
v_call: TRBV19; clone_size: NA; cdr3_aa: CASSGQGATGELFF
v_call: TRBV23-1; clone_size: NA; cdr3_aa: CASSQDRRQNSTDTQYF
v_call: TRBV2; clone_size: NA; cdr3_aa: CASSDRPSGNTIYF
v_call: TRBV4-3; clone_size: NA; cdr3_aa: CASSQDGSSYNEQFF
v_call: TRBV7-9; clone_size: NA; cdr3_aa: CASSLDGAGELFF
v_call: TRBV29-1; clone_size: once; cdr3_aa: CSVETQTGHTEQYF
v_call: TRBV5-4; clone_size: NA; cdr3_aa: CASSLAGTSGGAAQYF
v_call: TRBV5-6; clone_size: NA; cdr3_aa: CASGGGPNSPLHF
v_call: TRBV15; clone_size: NA; cdr3_aa: CATSRDWAGGNEQFF
v_call: TRBV9; clone_size: NA; cdr3_aa: CASSVADRGRGYTF
v_call: TRBV19; clone_size: NA; cdr3_aa: CASSRGPNYEQYF
v_call: TRBV19; clone_size: NA; cdr3_aa: CASSLGGQGDFQPQHF
v_call: TRBV5-5; clone_size: NA; cdr3_aa: CASSFIGGNTIYF
v_call: TRBV5-3; clone_size: few; cdr3_aa: CARSRPPPF